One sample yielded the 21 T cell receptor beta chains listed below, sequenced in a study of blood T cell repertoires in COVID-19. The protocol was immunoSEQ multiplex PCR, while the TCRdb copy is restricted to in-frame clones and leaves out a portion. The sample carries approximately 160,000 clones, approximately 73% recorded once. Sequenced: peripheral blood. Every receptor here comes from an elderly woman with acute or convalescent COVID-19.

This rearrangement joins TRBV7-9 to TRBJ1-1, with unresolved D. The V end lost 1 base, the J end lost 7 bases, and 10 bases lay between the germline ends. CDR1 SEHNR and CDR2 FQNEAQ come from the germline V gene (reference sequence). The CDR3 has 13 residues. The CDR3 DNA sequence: TGTGCCAGCAGCTTAGTGTCTGGCGGTGAAGCTTTCTTT. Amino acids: CASSLVSGGEAFF.

This chain's CDR3 is CASSVQGQPQHF. The CDR3, as DNA: TGTGCCAGCAGTGTACAGGGGCAGCCCCAGCATTTT. This rearrangement joins TRBV6-6 to TRBJ1-5; 7 bases agree with TRBD1. V shed 5 bases, J shed 7 bases, and the junction held 2 bases outside the gene matches. This CDR3 spans 12 amino acids. Per the germline V gene, CDR1 is MNHNY and CDR2 is SVGAGI (reference sequence).

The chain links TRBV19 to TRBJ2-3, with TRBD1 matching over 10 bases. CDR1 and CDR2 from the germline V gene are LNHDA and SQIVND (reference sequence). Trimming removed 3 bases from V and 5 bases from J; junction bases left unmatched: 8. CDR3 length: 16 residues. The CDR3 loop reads CASSMEGQGNRDTQYF. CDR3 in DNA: TGTGCCAGTAGTATGGAGGGACAGGGGAACCGAGATACGCAGTATTTT. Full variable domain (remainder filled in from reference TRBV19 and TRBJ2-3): DGGITQSPKYLFRKEGQNVTLSCEQNLNHDAMYWYRQDPGQGLRLIYYSQIVNDFQKGDIAEGYSVSREKKESFPLTVTSAQKNPTAFYLCASSMEGQGNRDTQYFGPGTRLTVL.

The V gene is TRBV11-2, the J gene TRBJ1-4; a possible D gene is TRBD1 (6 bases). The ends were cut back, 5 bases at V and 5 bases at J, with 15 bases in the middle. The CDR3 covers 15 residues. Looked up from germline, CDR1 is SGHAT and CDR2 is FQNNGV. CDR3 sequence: CASSPDGGANEKLFF. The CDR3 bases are TGTGCCAGCAGCCCCGACGGGGGGGCGAATGAAAAACTGTTTTTT.

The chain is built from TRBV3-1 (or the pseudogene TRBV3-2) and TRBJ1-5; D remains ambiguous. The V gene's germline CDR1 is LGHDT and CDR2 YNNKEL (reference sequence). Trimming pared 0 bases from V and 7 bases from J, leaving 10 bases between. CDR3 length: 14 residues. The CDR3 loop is CASSQDSGFQPQHF. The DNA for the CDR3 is TGTGCCAGCAGCCAAGATTCCGGGTTCCAGCCCCAGCATTTT.

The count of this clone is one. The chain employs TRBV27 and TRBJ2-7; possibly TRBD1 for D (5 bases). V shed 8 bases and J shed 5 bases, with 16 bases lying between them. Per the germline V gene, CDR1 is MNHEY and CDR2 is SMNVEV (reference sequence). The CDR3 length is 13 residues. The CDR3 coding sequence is TGTGCCAGCGGATCCCGGCAGGGCCACGAGCAGTACTTC. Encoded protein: CASGSRQGHEQYF.

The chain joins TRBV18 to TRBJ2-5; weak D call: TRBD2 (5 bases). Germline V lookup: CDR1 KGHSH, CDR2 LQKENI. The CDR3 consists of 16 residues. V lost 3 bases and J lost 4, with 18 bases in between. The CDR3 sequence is CASSPQRAGTAETQYF. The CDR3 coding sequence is TGTGCCAGCTCACCGCAGAGGGCTGGAACCGCAGAGACCCAGTACTTC.

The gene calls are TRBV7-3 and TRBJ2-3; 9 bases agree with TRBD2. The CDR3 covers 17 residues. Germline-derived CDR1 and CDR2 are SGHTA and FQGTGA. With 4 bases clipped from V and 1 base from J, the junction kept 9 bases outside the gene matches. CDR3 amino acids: CASSSTLSGGRTDTQYF. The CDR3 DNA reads TGTGCCAGCAGCTCCACTCTTAGCGGGGGTCGCACAGATACGCAGTATTTT.

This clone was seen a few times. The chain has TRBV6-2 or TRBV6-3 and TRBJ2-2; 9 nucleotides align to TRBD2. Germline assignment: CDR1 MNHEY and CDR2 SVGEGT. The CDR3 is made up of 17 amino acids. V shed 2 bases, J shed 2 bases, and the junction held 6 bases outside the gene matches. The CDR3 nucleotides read TGTGCCAGCAGTTACGTTAGCGGGAGCGCCAACACCGGGGAGCTGTTTTTT. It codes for CASSYVSGSANTGELFF.

CDR3 amino acids: CASSLGTGMEDGYTF. The DNA of the CDR3 is TGTGCCAGCAGCTTAGGGACAGGGATGGAGGATGGCTACACCTTC. The chain is built from TRBV7-2 and TRBJ1-2, with 8 nucleotides matching TRBD1. Trimming took 1 base from V and 6 from J; bases not matched to a gene: 7. The germline V gene encodes CDR1 SGHTA and CDR2 FQGNSA. The CDR3 sequence is 15 residues long.

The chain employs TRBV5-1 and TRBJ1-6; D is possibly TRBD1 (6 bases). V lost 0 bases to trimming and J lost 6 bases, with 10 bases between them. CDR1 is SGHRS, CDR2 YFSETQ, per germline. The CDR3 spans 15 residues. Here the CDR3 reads CASSLEQGRNSPLHF. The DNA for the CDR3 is TGCGCCAGCAGCTTGGAACAGGGTCGTAATTCACCCCTCCACTTT.

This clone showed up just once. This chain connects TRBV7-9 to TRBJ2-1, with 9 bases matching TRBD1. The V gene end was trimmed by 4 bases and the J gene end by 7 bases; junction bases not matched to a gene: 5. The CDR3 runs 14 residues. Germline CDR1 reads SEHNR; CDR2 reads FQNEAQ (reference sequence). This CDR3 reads CASSWDRAVNEQFF. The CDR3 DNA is TGTGCCAGCAGCTGGGACAGGGCGGTGAATGAGCAGTTCTTC. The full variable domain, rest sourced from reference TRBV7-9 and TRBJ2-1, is DTGVSQNPRHKITKRGQNVTFRCDPISEHNRLYWYRQTLGQGPEFLTYFQNEAQLEKSRLLSDRFSAERPKGSFSTLEIQRTEQGDSAMYLCASSWDRAVNEQFFGPGTRLTVL.

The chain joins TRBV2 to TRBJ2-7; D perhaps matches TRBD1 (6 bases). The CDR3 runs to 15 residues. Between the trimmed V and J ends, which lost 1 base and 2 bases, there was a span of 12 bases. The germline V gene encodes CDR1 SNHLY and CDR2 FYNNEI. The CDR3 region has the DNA TGTGCCAGCAGTGAAGGACACAGGGCCCCCTACGAGCAGTACTTC. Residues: CASSEGHRAPYEQYF.

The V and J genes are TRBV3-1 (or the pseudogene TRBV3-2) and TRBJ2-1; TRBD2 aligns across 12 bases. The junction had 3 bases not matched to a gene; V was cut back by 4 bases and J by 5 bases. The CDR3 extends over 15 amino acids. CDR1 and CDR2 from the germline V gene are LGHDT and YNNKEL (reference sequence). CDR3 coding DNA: TGTGCCAGCAGCCGACGGACTAGCGGGAACAATGAGCAGTTCTTC. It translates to CASSRRTSGNNEQFF.

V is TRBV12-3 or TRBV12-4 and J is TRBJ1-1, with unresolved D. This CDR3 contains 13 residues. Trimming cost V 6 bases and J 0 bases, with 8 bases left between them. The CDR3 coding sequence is TGTGCCAGCAGCCCTCAGATGAACACTGAAGCTTTCTTT. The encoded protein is CASSPQMNTEAFF.

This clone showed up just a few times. The CDR3 DNA follows: TGTGCCAGCAGTTTGAGGAGCGGGAGAGGAAATGAGCAGTTCTTC. Its protein product is CASSLRSGRGNEQFF. The V call is TRBV28, the J call TRBJ2-1; TRBD2 matches 8 bases. The CDR3 extends over 15 amino acids. Germline lookup yields CDR1 MDHEN and CDR2 SYDVKM. V dropped 3 bases and J dropped 7; count of bases not matched to a gene: 8.

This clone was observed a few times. The CDR3 DNA sequence: TGTGCCAGTGGGCAGGACTTCTATGGCTACACCTTC. Its translation is CASGQDFYGYTF. This rearrangement joins TRBV2 to TRBJ1-2; no clear D gene. Germline V gives CDR1 SNHLY, CDR2 FYNNEI. The germline V and J ends were trimmed by 9 bases and 4 bases, with 12 bases remaining between them. The CDR3 is made up of 12 amino acids.

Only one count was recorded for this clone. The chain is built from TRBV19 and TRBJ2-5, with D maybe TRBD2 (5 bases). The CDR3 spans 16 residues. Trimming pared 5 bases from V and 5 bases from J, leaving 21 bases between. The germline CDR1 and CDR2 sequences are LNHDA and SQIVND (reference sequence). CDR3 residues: CASSSAARGYRETQYF. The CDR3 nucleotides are TGTGCCAGTAGTTCGGCAGCCCGGGGTTATAGGGAGACCCAGTACTTC.

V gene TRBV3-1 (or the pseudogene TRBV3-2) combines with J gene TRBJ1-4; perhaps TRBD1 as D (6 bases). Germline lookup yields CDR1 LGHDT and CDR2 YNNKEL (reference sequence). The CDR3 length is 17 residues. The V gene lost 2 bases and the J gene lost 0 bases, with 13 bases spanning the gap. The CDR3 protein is CASSQSRDTATNEKLFF. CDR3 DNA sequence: TGTGCCAGCAGCCAATCTCGGGACACCGCAACTAATGAAAAACTGTTTTTT.

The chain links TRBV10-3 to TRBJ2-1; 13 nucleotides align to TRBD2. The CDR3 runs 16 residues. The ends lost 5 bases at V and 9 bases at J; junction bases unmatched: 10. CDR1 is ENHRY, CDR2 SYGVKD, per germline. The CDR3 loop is CAISLGTSGMVSEQFF. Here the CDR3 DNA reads TGTGCCATCAGTCTAGGGACTAGCGGGATGGTTAGTGAGCAGTTCTTC.

The CDR3 DNA is TGTGCCAGCAGTTTATCGCGGGACACTGAAGCTTTCTTT. This codes for CASSLSRDTEAFF. The chain recombines TRBV12-3 or TRBV12-4 with TRBJ1-1; D ambiguous. The CDR3 totals 13 residues. The V gene lost 2 bases and the J gene lost 3 bases, with 7 bases spanning the gap.